The subject of this entry is one TCR beta chain. Its antigen remains unknown. Clones were read by immunoSEQ multiplex PCR, and TCRdb kept only the in-frame ones, dropping some. This table has around 140,000 clones, just over 85% appearing once. The sample belongs to a study of Ad26.COV2.S vaccination and SARS-CoV-2 variants. General observations from the study: There was a possibility that the TCR breadth and depth analyses underestimated total T cell responses. Substantial breadth was reported for post-vaccination spike-specific CD8+ and CD4+ T cells. Comparable non-spike TCR breadth was observed in vaccine and placebo recipients.

Per the germline V gene, CDR1 is MNHEY and CDR2 is SVGAGI. The CDR3 has 13 amino acids. The ends were cut back, 6 bases at V and 6 bases at J, with 12 bases in the middle. The sequencing used peripheral blood, collected after recovery from COVID-19. The sequence came from a human donor who had recovered from COVID-19. V and J are TRBV6-5 and TRBJ2-1, with TRBD1 as a possible D gene (5 bases). DNA for the CDR3: TGTGCCAGCAGCCAAGGGGCCAGCAATGAGCAGTTCTTC. Its protein is CASSQGASNEQFF.